The 32 T cell receptor beta chains in this list originate from one sample, sequenced in a study of T-cell memory formation after mild COVID-19. TCRdb re-derived calls from the 5' RACE reads in MiXCR, one entry per CDR3 protein. The data show under 550,000 distinct CDR3 sequences, with 15% to 20% seen just once and 9% to 15% held by the top ten. Sample: PBMCs or a T cell subset sorted from them (not recorded which). The receptors here all came from an adult woman who had mild COVID-19 (a few samples of this study predate the infection). Cell type and time point are not known.

This clonotype was seen more than once but under ten times. This sequence joins TRBV7-9 and TRBJ2-5, with D unresolved. The CDR3 consists of 15 residues. Trimming removed 2 bases at V and 1 base at J, with 11 bases between. Germline V gene data show CDR1 as SEHNR and CDR2 as FQNEAQ (reference sequence). CDR3 DNA sequence: TGTGCCAGCAGCTTAAGAGGCCAGACCCAAGAGACCCAGTACTTC. Translation gives CASSLRGQTQETQYF.

This clonotype appeared a single time. This chain joins TRBV7-9 and TRBJ1-3; possible D gene TRBD1, 5 bases. V gave up 5 bases and J gave up 0 bases, with 17 bases separating them. The CDR3 sequence is 17 residues long. CDR1 is SEHNR, CDR2 FQNEAQ, per germline (reference sequence). This CDR3 is CASSPYPGTRSGNTIYF. As DNA, the CDR3 is TGTGCCAGCAGCCCATATCCTGGGACCCGCTCTGGAAACACCATATATTTT.

The table lists this clonotype with a few counts. This chain connects TRBV12-3 or TRBV12-4 to TRBJ1-5; D remains unclear. The CDR3 is 16 amino acids. V was shortened by 3 bases and J by 4 bases, with 16 bases between the two germline ends. CDR3 in amino acids: CASSLGPRWKNQPQHF. CDR3 DNA: TGTGCCAGCAGTTTGGGCCCTCGGTGGAAAAATCAGCCCCAGCATTTT.

The V call is TRBV5-1, the J call TRBJ2-7; D is unclear. The V gene's germline CDR1 is SGHRS and CDR2 YFSETQ. CDR3 length: 9 residues. As DNA, the CDR3 is TGCGACTCCTCCTACGAGCAGTACTTC. Its protein product is CDSSYEQYF.

On this clonotype: It may be a read error: a sequence one base away is much more abundant. The genes are TRBV7-9 and TRBJ1-1, with 8 bases that match TRBD1. This CDR3 is built from 15 residues. Germline lookup yields CDR1 SEHNR and CDR2 FQNEAQ (reference sequence). CDR3 in amino acids: CASSPRDRLNTDAFF. The CDR3, as DNA: TGTGCCAGCAGCCCCCGGGACAGGTTGAACACTGATGCTTTCTTT.

The chain uses TRBV4-1 and TRBJ2-1; tentatively, D is TRBD1 or TRBD2 (5 bases each). Germline V gene lookup returns CDR1 MGHRA and CDR2 YSYEKL. The CDR3 has 18 amino acids. Trimming took off 4 bases at V and 1 base at J, with 20 bases between the two ends. CDR3 coding DNA: TGCGCCAGCAGCCCATCGATGGGACCCCCTTTATCCTACAATGAGCAGTTCTTC. Its translation is CASSPSMGPPLSYNEQFF.

The gene calls are TRBV12-3 or TRBV12-4 and TRBJ1-1; D is uncertain. The CDR3 has 13 amino acids. V lost 3 bases, J lost 1 base, and 6 bases lay in between. Here the CDR3 reads CASSFMRNTEAFF. CDR3 sequence (DNA): TGTGCCAGCAGTTTTATGAGGAACACTGAAGCTTTCTTT.

This clonotype has a count of ten or more. The V and J genes are TRBV5-1 and TRBJ2-1; no definite D call. The germline V and J ends were trimmed by 0 bases and 5 bases, with 15 bases remaining between them. This CDR3 is 16 amino acids long. Germline CDR1 SGHRS, CDR2 YFSETQ. The CDR3 here is CASSLEVVAANNEQFF. In nucleotides, the CDR3 is TGCGCCAGCAGCTTGGAAGTGGTTGCCGCCAACAATGAGCAGTTCTTC.

This clonotype occurred a few times. The chain couples TRBV15 to TRBJ1-1; no clear D. The germline CDR1 and CDR2 sequences are LNHNV and YYDKDF (reference sequence). With 0 bases removed from V and 4 bases from J, the gap between germline ends came to 9 bases. The CDR3 runs to 14 residues. The CDR3 here is CATSRDRLGTEAFF. In DNA, the CDR3 is TGTGCCACCAGCAGAGATAGGTTGGGCACTGAAGCTTTCTTT.

This clonotype was seen only a few times. This chain joins TRBV3-1 and TRBJ2-5; the D is unclear. The CDR3 contains 13 residues. CDR1 is LGHDT and CDR2 is YNNKEL in the germline V gene (reference sequence). With 3 bases removed from V and 4 bases from J, the gap between germline ends came to 9 bases. In DNA, the CDR3 is TGTGCCAGCAGCCAGCCCTACATAGAGACCCAGTACTTC. Protein: CASSQPYIETQYF.

This clonotype was found a few times. The rearrangement joins TRBV4-1 to TRBJ2-2; D unresolved. The CDR3 runs 13 residues. V was clipped by 3 bases and J by 6 bases, with 8 bases between them. CDR1 and CDR2 (germline): MGHRA, YSYEKL. The CDR3 DNA is TGCGCCAGCAGCCAGGCTAGGGCCGGGGAGCTGTTTTTT. Translation gives CASSQARAGELFF.

CDR3 loop: CASSSSGGAAGELFF. As DNA, the CDR3 is TGCGCCAGCAGCTCCTCAGGGGGCGCCGCCGGGGAGCTGTTTTTT. The V and J genes are TRBV5-1 and TRBJ2-2; the match to TRBD1 covers 8 bases. The V and J ends lost 3 bases and 6 bases, in that order; junction bases with no gene match: 7. Germline V gene data show CDR1 as SGHRS and CDR2 as YFSETQ. CDR3 length: 15 residues.

This clonotype was observed a handful of times. The rearrangement links TRBV4-1 to TRBJ2-1; D is unresolved. CDR1 and CDR2 (germline): MGHRA, YSYEKL. V was shortened by 0 bases and J by 5 bases, with 17 bases between the two germline ends. The CDR3 sequence is 17 residues long. CDR3 nucleotides: TGCGCCAGCAGCCAAGATTCTCCGATCTCACTTAACAATGAGCAGTTCTTC. Residues: CASSQDSPISLNNEQFF.

This clonotype occurred many times. The rearrangement joins TRBV5-4 to TRBJ2-1; the match to TRBD1 covers 10 bases. In germline, CDR1 is SGHNT, CDR2 YYREEE (reference sequence). Trimming took 2 bases from V and 5 from J; bases not matched to a gene: 1. The CDR3 is 14 amino acids. CDR3 sequence: CASSFGQGDNEQFF. For the CDR3, the DNA is TGTGCCAGCAGCTTCGGACAGGGGGACAATGAGCAGTTCTTC.

This clonotype was detected a few times. V usage is TRBV7-9 and J usage is TRBJ1-5; D ambiguous. Germline loops: CDR1 SEHNR, CDR2 FQNEAQ (reference sequence). CDR3 length equals 14 residues. Trimming took 5 bases from V and 7 from J, leaving 15 bases between them. Here the CDR3 reads CASSPLGGKQPQHF. The CDR3 DNA is TGTGCCAGCAGCCCCCTCGGAGGGAAACAGCCCCAGCATTTT.

The chain employs TRBV5-1 and TRBJ2-7, with D uncertain. Germline CDR1 reads SGHRS; CDR2 reads YFSETQ. The CDR3 length is 14 residues. V lost 7 bases and J 2 bases, leaving 16 bases between the germline ends. CDR3 in amino acids: CASGIGLGTYEQYF. The CDR3 nucleotides are TGCGCCAGCGGGATTGGCCTTGGGACCTACGAGCAGTACTTC.

The rearrangement joins TRBV4-1 to TRBJ1-1; no clear D gene. The V end was cut by 1 base, the J end by 0 bases, with 15 bases between. This CDR3 has 17 residues. CDR1 is MGHRA and CDR2 is YSYEKL in the germline V gene. CDR3 region: CASSQAGQAVMNTEAFF. In nucleotides, the CDR3 is TGCGCCAGCAGCCAAGCCGGGCAGGCGGTAATGAACACTGAAGCTTTCTTT.

This clonotype was detected only a few times. The chain has TRBV5-1 and TRBJ2-3; 12 nucleotides line up with TRBD1. Germline V gene data show CDR1 as SGHRS and CDR2 as YFSETQ. V lost 4 bases, J lost 2 bases, and 5 bases stayed unmatched. The length of the CDR3 is 16 residues. The CDR3 DNA reads TGCGCCAGCAGCGAGGGACAGGGGGCGATCACAGATACGCAGTATTTT. This gives the protein CASSEGQGAITDTQYF.

This clonotype was seen a handful of times. V is TRBV7-9 and J is TRBJ1-4; D gene unclear. Per germline, CDR1 SEHNR and CDR2 FQNEAQ (reference sequence). V was pared by 1 base and J by 5 bases, with 11 bases between. The CDR3 is made up of 15 amino acids. CDR3 coding DNA: TGTGCCAGCAGCTTAGATAGACGGTGGAATGAAAAACTGTTTTTT. Protein product: CASSLDRRWNEKLFF.

This clonotype was seen more than once but under ten times. The rearrangement joins TRBV6-2 or TRBV6-3 to TRBJ2-5; no reliable D call. The CDR3 is made up of 11 amino acids. CDR1 is MNHEY and CDR2 is SVGEGT in the germline V gene. Trimming cost V 5 bases and J 5 bases, with 6 bases left between them. For the CDR3, the DNA is TGTGCCAGCAGTCTCTATGAGACCCAGTACTTC. Translated, it gives CASSLYETQYF.

The chain recombines TRBV13 with TRBJ2-7, with TRBD1 as a possible D gene (5 bases). The CDR3 has 15 amino acids. Looked up from germline, CDR1 is PRHDT and CDR2 is FYEKMQ (reference sequence). V was cut by 1 base and J by 7 bases, with 17 bases left in between. The CDR3 bases are TGTGCCAGCAGCTTAGACAGCGCGGCCCAGGGAGAGCAGTACTTC. Translated, it gives CASSLDSAAQGEQYF.

The sample holds many counts of this clonotype. The chain employs TRBV7-2 and TRBJ2-1, with TRBD2 matching over 7 bases. Per the germline V gene, CDR1 is SGHTA and CDR2 is FQGNSA. Trimming took 3 bases from V and 4 from J; bases not matched to a gene: 6. The CDR3 runs to 15 residues. Written as DNA, the CDR3 is TGTGCCAGCAGCTTGCTAGCGGAGTCGTACAATGAGCAGTTCTTC. Translating it yields CASSLLAESYNEQFF.

The chain uses TRBV6-1 and TRBJ2-5; 10 nucleotides line up with TRBD1. Germline V gene lookup returns CDR1 MNHNS and CDR2 SASEGT. The CDR3 loop spans 15 amino acids. Trimming cost V 10 bases and J 4 bases; bases outside gene matches: 12. This CDR3 is CATMTGTGVSETQYF. In DNA, the CDR3 is TGTGCCACAATGACCGGGACAGGGGTTTCAGAGACCCAGTACTTC.

This chain connects TRBV11-1 to TRBJ2-3; D uncertain. Between the trimmed V and J ends, which lost 0 bases and 1 base, there was a span of 5 bases. In germline, CDR1 is SGHAT, CDR2 FQDESV (reference sequence). The CDR3 is 14 residues long. CDR3 nucleotides: TGTGCCAGCAGCTTAGCCCAAGGCACAGATACGCAGTATTTT. This translates into CASSLAQGTDTQYF.

In its sample, this clonotype was seen a few times. This chain links TRBV20-1 with TRBJ2-7; TRBD2 agrees at 11 bases. The CDR3 contains 16 residues. Germline values: CDR1 DFQATT, CDR2 SNEGSKA (reference sequence). V gave up 0 bases and J gave up 6 bases; unmatched junction bases: 10. CDR3 nucleotide sequence: TGCAGTGCTAGAGATCCTCGCCGGCTAGCGGGAGGCGAGCAGTACTTC. Protein: CSARDPRRLAGGEQYF.

The rearrangement uses TRBV20-1 and TRBJ2-3; tentatively, D is TRBD1 (5 bases). This CDR3 has 17 residues. Trimming pared 0 bases from V and 2 bases from J, leaving 18 bases between. The germline gives CDR1 DFQATT, CDR2 SNEGSKA (reference sequence). The DNA for the CDR3 is TGCAGTGCTAGAGATCCGCCCTGGGGCAGAACCACAGATACGCAGTATTTT. Translated, it gives CSARDPPWGRTTDTQYF.

There are a few counts of this clonotype. DNA of the CDR3: TGTGCCAGCAGCTTAAACAGGGCCATGAACACTGAAGCTTTCTTT. Translating gives CASSLNRAMNTEAFF. The rearrangement joins TRBV7-2 to TRBJ1-1, with a possible D match to TRBD1 (6 bases). Germline V CDR1 and CDR2: SGHTA, FQGNSA. The CDR3 spans 15 residues. Trimming shortened V by 2 bases and J by 0 bases, and 10 bases separated the two germline ends.

The V and J genes are TRBV25-1 and TRBJ1-5; perhaps TRBD1 as D (5 bases). The V and J ends lost 8 bases and 4 bases respectively, with 12 bases between them. The germline V gene encodes CDR1 MGHDK and CDR2 SYGVNS. The CDR3 is 13 residues long. The CDR3 sequence is CASSMGGNQPQHF. CDR3 coding DNA: TGTGCCAGCTCCATGGGGGGGAATCAGCCCCAGCATTTT.

J is TRBJ2-3 and V is TRBV2; perhaps TRBD2 as D (5 bases). The CDR3 loop spans 17 amino acids. The germline V gene encodes CDR1 SNHLY and CDR2 FYNNEI. The V end lost 0 bases, the J end lost 0 bases, and 13 bases lay between the germline ends. The CDR3 region has the DNA TGTGCCAGCAGTGAAGCGGGAGTCACCGCTAGCACAGATACGCAGTATTTT. Encoded protein: CASSEAGVTASTDTQYF.

The V call is TRBV6-2 or TRBV6-3, the J call TRBJ1-1; D gene uncertain. Trimming left V 7 bases short and J 5 bases short, with 14 bases between. The length of the CDR3 is 13 residues. CDR1 and CDR2 (germline): MNHEY, SVGEGT. CDR3 nucleotide sequence: TGTGCCAGCAAGAGCACATTTCAAACTGAAGCTTTCTTT. Translated: CASKSTFQTEAFF.

In this sample, this clonotype turned up many times. The rearrangement uses TRBV11-3 and TRBJ1-2; unclear D gene. The CDR3 extends over 14 amino acids. Looked up from germline, CDR1 is SGHNT and CDR2 is YENEEA. Trimming took off 3 bases at V and 0 bases at J, with 8 bases between the two ends. The chain's CDR3 is CASSLGRSNYGYTF. As DNA, the CDR3 is TGTGCCAGCAGCTTGGGCCGATCTAACTATGGCTACACCTTC.

This clonotype has just a few counts. The V call is TRBV20-1, the J call TRBJ2-7, with D hard to call. Trimming stripped 0 bases from V and 2 bases from J, with 14 bases between. The V gene's germline CDR1 is DFQATT and CDR2 SNEGSKA (reference sequence). The CDR3 contains 15 residues. The DNA for the CDR3 is TGCAGTGCTAGAGATGTGGGGTCGGGTACCTACGAGCAGTACTTC. Translated, it gives CSARDVGSGTYEQYF.